A selection of T cell receptor beta chains follows, all from one sample in a study of T cells in Graves' hyperthyroidism and ophthalmopathy. In TCRdb, the multiplex PCR reads were re-called with MiXCR into one record per CDR3 protein. The sample has more than 500,000 distinct CDR3 sequences, under 60% seen once. Input material: peripheral blood or thyroid tissue (not recorded which). The source is an adult woman with Graves' disease, either hyperthyroidism or ophthalmopathy (not recorded which). CDR3s include the opening cysteine and the closing phenylalanine or tryptophan.

j_call v_call cdr3_aa
TRBJ1-5 TRBV16 CASSQFGIANQPQHF
TRBJ1-2 TRBV10-3 CAISELRLTPVYGYTF
TRBJ2-7 TRBV5-1 CASSPLGPSYEQYF
TRBJ1-1 TRBV28 CASSPPGQGLPEAFF
TRBJ1-2 TRBV12-3/TRBV12-4 CASRPGYTYGYTF
TRBJ1-3 TRBV7-9 CASSLVRGVNTIYF
TRBJ1-5 TRBV7-2 CASSLVRRFSNQPQHF
TRBJ2-5 TRBV2 CASRETSGGSETQYF
TRBJ1-2 TRBV14 CASSQNPGHQNF
TRBJ2-7 TRBV7-8 CASTIKRTDYEQYF
TRBJ1-1 TRBV15 CATSRDAGPGNTEAFF
TRBJ2-2 TRBV2 CASTPNGAGELFF
TRBJ1-1 TRBV7-9 CASSAGASATEAFF
TRBJ1-5 TRBV10-3 CATRADLNQPQHF
TRBJ2-3 TRBV24-1 CATSDPRTDTQYF
TRBJ2-5 TRBV7-2 CASSWGHYQETQYF